The 31 T cell receptor beta chains below were found in one sample sequenced in a study of T-cell reconstitution after alpha-beta-depleted transplantation in children. The TCRbeta library incorporated unique molecular identifiers. One entry per CDR3 protein, called by TCRdb with MiXCR from the PCR reads. This sample has just over 950,000 distinct CDR3 sequences, with roughly 31% found just once. The input for sequencing was PBMCs, mostly from graft donor cells, taken 360 days after TCRalphabeta/CD19-depleted stem cell transplant. Source of these receptors: a boy under two years old who had a stem cell transplant for SCID, so the T cells may come from the graft donor.

This clonotype showed up just a few times. V gene TRBV20-1 combines with J gene TRBJ2-5, with TRBD1 matching over 9 bases. This CDR3 contains 19 residues. Trimming at V came to 0 bases and at J to 1 base, leaving 15 bases not matched to a gene. Germline V gene data show CDR1 as DFQATT and CDR2 as SNEGSKA (reference sequence). In DNA, the CDR3 is TGCAGTGCTAGAGATGGGGACAGGGAATCCGTTAGGCTCCAAGAGACCCAGTACTTC. Protein product: CSARDGDRESVRLQETQYF.

J is TRBJ2-7 and V is TRBV4-2; perhaps TRBD2 as D (6 bases). Germline V gene data show CDR1 as LGHNA and CDR2 as YNFKEQ. This CDR3 is built from 16 residues. V dropped 4 bases and J dropped 6 bases, with 22 bases sitting between them. The CDR3: CASSRLPLASPPEQYF. CDR3 nucleotides: TGTGCCAGCAGCCGGTTGCCCCTAGCGTCACCACCCGAGCAGTACTTC.

Turning to this clonotype: Possible read error: a much larger clone is one base away. This chain connects TRBV4-2 to TRBJ2-7, with 15 positions matching TRBD2. The CDR3 spans 17 residues. CDR1 is LGHNA, CDR2 YNFKEQ, per germline. Trimming removed 3 bases from V and 4 bases from J; junction bases left unmatched: 7. The CDR3 sequence is CASSQGGGTSGGYEQYF. The DNA of the CDR3 is TGTGCCAGCAGCCAGGGTGGGGGGACTAGCGGGGGGTACGAGCAGTACTTC.

In this sample, this clonotype turned up a few times. The V gene is TRBV5-1, the J gene TRBJ1-2; 7 bases map to TRBD1. V shed 0 bases, J shed 4 bases, and the junction held 6 bases outside the gene matches. The CDR3 sequence is 15 residues long. Germline V gene lookup returns CDR1 SGHRS and CDR2 YFSETQ. The CDR3 loop is CASSLEWGQTYGYTF. In DNA form, the CDR3 reads TGCGCCAGCAGCTTGGAGTGGGGACAGACCTATGGCTACACCTTC.

The chain links TRBV5-5 to TRBJ2-2, with D perhaps given as TRBD1 or TRBD2 (6 bases each). The germline CDR1 and CDR2 sequences are SGHKS and YYEKEE (reference sequence). The CDR3 runs 16 residues. V dropped 4 bases and J dropped 6 bases, with 19 bases sitting between them. This CDR3 is CASSLIGRGVSGELFF. For the CDR3, the DNA is TGTGCCAGCAGCCTGATCGGTAGGGGGGTCTCCGGGGAGCTGTTTTTT.

The J gene is TRBJ2-7, the V gene TRBV5-5; 7 bases fit TRBD1. The CDR3 has 15 amino acids. Germline V gives CDR1 SGHKS, CDR2 YYEKEE (reference sequence). V shed 4 bases, J shed 2 bases, and the junction held 9 bases outside the gene matches. Here the CDR3 DNA reads TGTGCCAGCAGCCCCGGGACAGTGGTGACCTACGAGCAGTACTTC. This translates into CASSPGTVVTYEQYF.

This clonotype was detected ten times or more. The chain couples TRBV4-1 to TRBJ2-5, with D possibly TRBD2 on 6 matching bases. The CDR3 has 13 residues. Deletions cut 1 base from V and 4 bases from J, with 7 bases between. CDR1 is MGHRA, CDR2 YSYEKL, per germline. CDR3 region: CASSQAGAETQYF. CDR3 in DNA: TGCGCCAGCAGCCAAGCGGGAGCAGAGACCCAGTACTTC.

The chain recombines TRBV12-3 or TRBV12-4 with TRBJ2-1; TRBD1 matches at 7 bases. This CDR3 spans 15 amino acids. The trim removed 7 bases at V and 1 base at J, leaving 7 bases unmatched. CDR3 residues: CASTKDRESYNEQFF. DNA of the CDR3: TGTGCCAGCACCAAAGACAGGGAATCCTACAATGAGCAGTTCTTC.

This clonotype was seen many times. The chain couples TRBV9 to TRBJ2-5; 11 nucleotides align to TRBD2. The CDR3 has 15 amino acids. The ends lost 0 bases at V and 4 bases at J; junction bases unmatched: 2. Looked up from germline, CDR1 is SGDLS and CDR2 is YYNGEE. DNA for the CDR3: TGTGCCAGCAGCGTAGTTAGCGGGGGGGCAGAGACCCAGTACTTC. Amino acids: CASSVVSGGAETQYF.

This chain links TRBV10-3 with TRBJ2-7; D gene uncertain. This CDR3 contains 16 residues. The V and J ends lost 6 bases and 0 bases respectively, with 18 bases between them. Germline V gives CDR1 ENHRY, CDR2 SYGVKD. The CDR3 reads CAIRWAWAGNSYEQYF. The CDR3 coding sequence is TGTGCCATCAGGTGGGCCTGGGCTGGCAACTCCTACGAGCAGTACTTC.

This clonotype has at least ten counts. The chain links TRBV7-9 to TRBJ2-1; D remains unclear. Germline V gene sequence: CDR1 SEHNR, CDR2 FQNEAQ (reference sequence). This CDR3 region has 15 residues. V dropped 1 base and J dropped 5 bases, with 12 bases sitting between them. CDR3 DNA sequence: TGTGCCAGCAGCTTAGGGTGGGGAAACGACAATGAGCAGTTCTTC. This translates into CASSLGWGNDNEQFF. The full variable domain, its missing parts supplied by reference TRBV7-9 and TRBJ2-1, is DTGVSQNPRHKITKRGQNVTFRCDPISEHNRLYWYRQTLGQGPEFLTYFQNEAQLEKSRLLSDRFSAERPKGSFSTLEIQRTEQGDSAMYLCASSLGWGNDNEQFFGPGTRLTVL.

The gene calls are TRBV15 and TRBJ2-7, with D tentatively TRBD1 (6 bases). The CDR3 sequence is 15 residues long. Germline CDR1 is LNHNV and CDR2 is YYDKDF (reference sequence). V gave up 0 bases and J gave up 4 bases, with 13 bases separating them. DNA of the CDR3: TGTGCCACCAGCAGAGATACCCGAGGGGGATACGAGCAGTACTTC. Residues: CATSRDTRGGYEQYF. Full variable domain (rest looked up from reference TRBV15 and TRBJ2-7): DAMVIQNPRYQVTQFGKPVTLSCSQTLNHNVMYWYQQKSSQAPKLLFHYYDKDFNNEADTPDNFQSRRPNTSFCFLDIRSPGLGDTAMYLCATSRDTRGGYEQYFGPGTRLTVT.

The rearrangement uses TRBV20-1 and TRBJ1-5; TRBD1 is a possible D gene (5 bases). Germline V gene sequence: CDR1 DFQATT, CDR2 SNEGSKA (reference sequence). The CDR3 is 17 residues long. V gave up 2 bases and J gave up 7 bases, with 24 bases separating them. The CDR3: CSARPSPSHRMRQPQHF. The CDR3 DNA is TGCAGTGCTAGACCGTCGCCGTCCCACAGGATGAGGCAGCCCCAGCATTTT.

This clonotype was observed a handful of times. This CDR3 is CASSSGLLTTGELFF. The DNA of the CDR3 is TGTGCCAGCAGCTCGGGGCTCCTGACCACCGGGGAGCTGTTTTTT. The chain is built from TRBV7-8 and TRBJ2-2, with D perhaps assigned TRBD1 or TRBD2 (5 bases each). Germline V gene data show CDR1 as SGHVS and CDR2 as FQNEAQ. V lost 4 bases and J 4 bases, leaving 13 bases between the germline ends. The CDR3 runs 15 residues.

The chain has TRBV27 and TRBJ2-2; D is unclear. Between the trimmed V and J ends, which lost 4 bases and 1 base, there was a span of 19 bases. Germline V gives CDR1 MNHEY, CDR2 SMNVEV (reference sequence). This CDR3 contains 18 residues. CDR3 amino acids: CASSSGQILDGNTGELFF. The CDR3 nucleotides are TGTGCCAGCAGTTCCGGTCAAATCCTGGACGGGAACACCGGGGAGCTGTTTTTT.

V and J are TRBV5-1 and TRBJ2-7, with TRBD1 matching 7 bases. Germline values: CDR1 SGHRS, CDR2 YFSETQ. This CDR3 region has 16 residues. The junction had 11 bases not matched to a gene; V was cut back by 0 bases and J by 5 bases. CDR3 nucleotides: TGCGCCAGCAGCTTGGGGGACCGACAGGGTAGCGACGAGCAGTACTTC. This gives the protein CASSLGDRQGSDEQYF. Combining the CDR3 with reference TRBV5-1 and TRBJ2-7 gives the whole variable domain KAGVTQTPRYLIKTRGQQVTLSCSPISGHRSVSWYQQTPGQGLQFLFEYFSETQRNKGNFPGRFSGRQFSNSRSEMNVSTLELGDSALYLCASSLGDRQGSDEQYFGPGTRLTVT.

This clonotype was found a few times. The gene calls are TRBV7-9 and TRBJ2-1, with D possibly matching TRBD2 (5 bases). From germline, CDR1 is SEHNR and CDR2 FQNEAQ (reference sequence). V lost 9 bases and J lost 8, with 11 bases in between. The CDR3 sequence is 11 residues long. CDR3 loop: CASRLRDEQFF. The DNA for the CDR3 is TGTGCCAGTCGCTTGCGGGATGAGCAGTTCTTC.

The J gene is TRBJ2-2, the V gene TRBV7-2; 10 nucleotides match TRBD2. Trimming removed 2 bases from V and 4 bases from J; junction bases left unmatched: 4. This CDR3 comprises 16 residues. Germline CDR1 is SGHTA and CDR2 is FQGNSA. For the CDR3, the DNA is TGTGCCAGCAGCTTACTAGCGGGGGCGTTCACCGGGGAGCTGTTTTTT. Protein sequence: CASSLLAGAFTGELFF.

This clonotype was observed a handful of times. The chain carries TRBV5-6 and TRBJ2-5; 9 bases fit TRBD2. Losses at the gene ends were 1 base for V and 5 bases for J; bases not matched to a gene: 21. Germline values: CDR1 SGHDT, CDR2 YYEEEE. The CDR3 has 20 amino acids. This chain's CDR3 is CASSLTPRGTSLSGWETQYF. The CDR3 DNA follows: TGTGCCAGCAGCTTGACTCCACGGGGGACTAGCTTATCTGGTTGGGAGACCCAGTACTTC.

The V gene is TRBV6-1, the J gene TRBJ2-1; 10 bases are shared with TRBD2. Germline V gene data show CDR1 as MNHNS and CDR2 as SASEGT. The length of the CDR3 is 14 residues. V lost 9 bases and J lost 9; bases outside the gene matches: 11. CDR3 residues: CASLAGAVLSEQFF. The CDR3 DNA reads TGTGCCAGTCTAGCGGGGGCGGTTCTGAGTGAGCAGTTCTTC.

The rearrangement uses TRBV7-9 and TRBJ2-1; D perhaps matches TRBD2 (6 bases). The germline gives CDR1 SEHNR, CDR2 FQNEAQ (reference sequence). Trimming left V 4 bases short and J 4 bases short, with 14 bases between. This CDR3 spans 15 amino acids. The CDR3 loop reads CASSSQGGGYNEQFF. DNA for the CDR3: TGTGCCAGCAGCTCCCAGGGTGGAGGGTACAATGAGCAGTTCTTC.

J is TRBJ2-7 and V is TRBV3-1; a possible D gene is TRBD1 (5 bases). V gave up 3 bases and J gave up 3 bases, with 15 bases separating them. The CDR3 has 15 residues. CDR1 LGHDT and CDR2 YNNKEL come from the germline V gene (reference sequence). The CDR3 here is CASSHGQGGIYEQYF. Written as DNA, the CDR3 is TGTGCCAGCAGCCACGGGCAGGGTGGCATCTACGAGCAGTACTTC.

This clonotype has a handful of counts. The chain has TRBV5-6 and TRBJ1-5; 8 bases are a match to TRBD1. Germline values: CDR1 SGHDT, CDR2 YYEEEE. V gave up 4 bases and J gave up 0 bases; unmatched junction bases: 15. The CDR3 spans 19 residues. Written as DNA, the CDR3 is TGTGCCAGCAGCAAACCCGCAGGGGGCGGCTTTTATAGCAATCAGCCCCAGCATTTT. Its translation: CASSKPAGGGFYSNQPQHF.

This clonotype appeared once. The chain recombines TRBV2 with TRBJ2-2; no reliable D call. Germline CDR1 SNHLY, CDR2 FYNNEI. The CDR3 consists of 15 residues. Trimming removed 4 bases from V and 1 base from J, with 10 bases in between. The CDR3 sequence: CASSVQQLNTGELFF. DNA for the CDR3: TGTGCCAGCAGTGTACAGCAGCTGAACACCGGGGAGCTGTTTTTT.

In DNA, the CDR3 is TGCGCCAGCACCGACGGAGGGGGCAGCTTAAAAGCTTTCTTT. This gives the protein CASTDGGGSLKAFF. This rearrangement joins TRBV5-1 to TRBJ1-1; 7 nucleotides match TRBD1. Germline-derived CDR1 and CDR2 are SGHRS and YFSETQ. The CDR3 is 14 amino acids. Germline trimming cut 6 bases from V and 9 bases from J; bases unmatched to any gene: 14.

In its sample, this clonotype was seen a few times. The chain combines TRBV2 with TRBJ2-6; perhaps TRBD1 as D (5 bases). Between the trimmed V and J ends, which lost 4 bases and 2 bases, there was a span of 9 bases. This CDR3 has 15 residues. Germline lookup yields CDR1 SNHLY and CDR2 FYNNEI. The DNA for the CDR3 is TGTGCCAGCAGTGTCCAAGGGGCTGGGGCCAACGTCCTGACTTTC. It encodes CASSVQGAGANVLTF. The full variable domain, rest sourced from reference TRBV2 and TRBJ2-6, is EPEVTQTPSHQVTQMGQEVILRCVPISNHLYFYWYRQILGQKVEFLVSFYNNEISEKSEIFDDQFSVERPDGSNFTLKIRSTKLEDSAMYFCASSVQGAGANVLTFGAGSRLTVL.

The chain recombines TRBV20-1 with TRBJ1-5; TRBD1 is a possible D gene (6 bases). V lost 3 bases, J lost 6 bases, and 15 bases lay in between. The CDR3 is 14 amino acids. CDR1 is DFQATT, CDR2 SNEGSKA, per germline (reference sequence). The CDR3: CSARSGGQGQPQHF. CDR3 bases: TGCAGTGCTAGGAGTGGGGGGCAGGGTCAGCCCCAGCATTTT.

This chain uses TRBV21-1 with TRBJ2-4; TRBD1, the table's D call, lacks a check against the DNA. TRBV21-1 is a pseudogene locus. The CDR3 consists of 19 residues. The CDR3 here is CASSKGPRDRPLAKNIQYF. CDR3 DNA: TGTGCCAGCAGCAAAGGTCCCCGGGACAGACCACTAGCCAAAAACATTCAGTACTTC.

The J gene is TRBJ2-7, the V gene TRBV25-1; D gene uncertain. Trimming took 3 bases from V and 2 from J, leaving 14 bases between them. This CDR3 has 15 amino acids. Germline CDR1 and CDR2: MGHDK and SYGVNS. This chain's CDR3 is CASSDPRNPTYEQYF. The DNA for the CDR3 is TGTGCCAGCAGTGACCCAAGGAACCCTACCTACGAGCAGTACTTC.

The chain uses TRBV2 and TRBJ2-1; no clear D. Germline CDR1 SNHLY, CDR2 FYNNEI. Trimming cost V 6 bases and J 5 bases, with 14 bases left between them. The CDR3 is made up of 14 amino acids. CDR3 DNA: TGTGCCAGCAGGGCCCTCAAGGTAGACAATGAGCAGTTCTTC. It translates to CASRALKVDNEQFF.

The chain employs TRBV20-1 and TRBJ1-5, with TRBD1 as a possible D gene (5 bases). The CDR3 totals 13 residues. The V gene's germline CDR1 is DFQATT and CDR2 SNEGSKA (reference sequence). V lost 6 bases to trimming and J lost 3 bases, with 12 bases between them. The CDR3 spells CSAKGLNNQPQHF. For the CDR3, the DNA is TGCAGTGCCAAGGGACTGAACAATCAGCCCCAGCATTTT.